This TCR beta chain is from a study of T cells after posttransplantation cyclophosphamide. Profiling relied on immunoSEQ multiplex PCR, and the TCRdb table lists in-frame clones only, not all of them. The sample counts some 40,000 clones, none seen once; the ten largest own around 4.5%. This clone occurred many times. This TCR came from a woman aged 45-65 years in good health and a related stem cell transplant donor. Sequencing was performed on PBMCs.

CDR3 residues: CASSIAGGTDTQYF. CDR3 DNA: TGTGCCAGTAGTATTGCGGGGGGCACAGATACGCAGTATTTT. The V call is TRBV19, the J call TRBJ2-3, with TRBD2 matching over 7 bases. The CDR3 runs to 14 residues. Germline CDR1 reads LNHDA; CDR2 reads SQIVND (reference sequence). Unmatched junction bases numbered 1, after V lost 3 bases and J lost 1 base.